This note documents a single T cell receptor (beta chain) sequence. This sample stems from a study of T cell responses to AZD1222 COVID-19 vaccine. This table comes from immunoSEQ multiplex PCR, and its TCRdb copy is limited to in-frame clones, with some not included. The sample holds tens of thousands of clones, roughly 80% seen once. Trimming pared 10 bases from V and 0 bases from J, leaving 15 bases between. This CDR3 is 15 amino acids long. Per the germline V gene, CDR1 is LNHDA and CDR2 is SQIVND (reference sequence). The source material was peripheral blood, sampled on day 0 of AZD1222 vaccination. The chain links TRBV19 to TRBJ2-2; no reliable D call. This sequence was found in an adult in good health. The CDR3 DNA is TGTGCCACCATGGCCGATGCTGCGAACACCGGGGAGCTGTTTTTT. This codes for CATMADAANTGELFF.